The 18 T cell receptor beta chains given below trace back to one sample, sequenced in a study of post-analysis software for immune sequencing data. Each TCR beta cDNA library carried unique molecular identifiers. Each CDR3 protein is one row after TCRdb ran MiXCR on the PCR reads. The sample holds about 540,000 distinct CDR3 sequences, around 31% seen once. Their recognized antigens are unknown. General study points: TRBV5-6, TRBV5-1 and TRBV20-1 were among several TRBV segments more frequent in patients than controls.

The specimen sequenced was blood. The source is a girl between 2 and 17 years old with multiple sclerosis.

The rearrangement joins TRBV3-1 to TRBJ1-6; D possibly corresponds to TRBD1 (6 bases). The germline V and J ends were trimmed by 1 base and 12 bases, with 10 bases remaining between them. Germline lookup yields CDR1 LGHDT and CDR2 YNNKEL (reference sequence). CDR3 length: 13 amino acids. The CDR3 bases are TGTGCCAGCAGCCAAGCCGCAGGGGTACCCCTCCACTTT. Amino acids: CASSQAAGVPLHF.

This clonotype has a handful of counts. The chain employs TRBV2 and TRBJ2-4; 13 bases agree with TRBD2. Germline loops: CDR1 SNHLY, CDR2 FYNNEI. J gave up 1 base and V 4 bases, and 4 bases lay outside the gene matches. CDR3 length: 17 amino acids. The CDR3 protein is CASSVTSGGSAKNIQYF. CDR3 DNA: TGTGCCAGCAGTGTGACTAGCGGGGGGTCCGCCAAAAACATTCAGTACTTC. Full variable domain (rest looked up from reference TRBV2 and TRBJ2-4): EPEVTQTPSHQVTQMGQEVILRCVPISNHLYFYWYRQILGQKVEFLVSFYNNEISEKSEIFDDQFSVERPDGSNFTLKIRSTKLEDSAMYFCASSVTSGGSAKNIQYFGAGTRLSVL.

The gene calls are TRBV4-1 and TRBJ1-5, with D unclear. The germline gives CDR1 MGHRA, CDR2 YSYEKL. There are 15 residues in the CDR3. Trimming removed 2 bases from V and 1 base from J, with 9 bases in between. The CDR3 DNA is TGCGCCAGCAGCCAACTGGGAATGAGCAATCAGCCCCAGCATTTT. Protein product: CASSQLGMSNQPQHF.

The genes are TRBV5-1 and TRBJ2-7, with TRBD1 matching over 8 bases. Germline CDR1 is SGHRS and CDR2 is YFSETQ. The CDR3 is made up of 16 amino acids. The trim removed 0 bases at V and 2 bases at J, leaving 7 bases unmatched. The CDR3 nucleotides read TGCGCCAGCAGCTTGGTTGGACAGGGCTTACCCTACGAGCAGTACTTC. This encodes CASSLVGQGLPYEQYF.

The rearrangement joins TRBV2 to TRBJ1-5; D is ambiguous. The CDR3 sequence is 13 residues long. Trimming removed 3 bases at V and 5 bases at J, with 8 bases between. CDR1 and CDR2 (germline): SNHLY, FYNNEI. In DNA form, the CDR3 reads TGTGCCAGCAGTGATTCGGGGTATCAGCCCCAGCATTTT. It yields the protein CASSDSGYQPQHF.

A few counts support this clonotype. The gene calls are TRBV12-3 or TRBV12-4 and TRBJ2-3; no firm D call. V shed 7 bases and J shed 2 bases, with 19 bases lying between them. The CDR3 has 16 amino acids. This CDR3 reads CASTPLGYGATDTQYF. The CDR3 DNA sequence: TGTGCCAGCACCCCCCTGGGCTACGGCGCCACAGATACGCAGTATTTT.

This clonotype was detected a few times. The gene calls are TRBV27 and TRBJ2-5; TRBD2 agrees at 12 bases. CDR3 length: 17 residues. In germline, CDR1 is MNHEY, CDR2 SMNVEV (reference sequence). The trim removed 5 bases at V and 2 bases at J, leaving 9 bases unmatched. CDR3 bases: TGTGCCAGCAGTAGACTAGCGGGGGCCCACCTTCAAGAGACCCAGTACTTC. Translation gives CASSRLAGAHLQETQYF.

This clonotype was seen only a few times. The CDR3 DNA reads TGCAGTGGGCAGCGGGGGATCGAGACCCAGTACTTC. Translated: CSGQRGIETQYF. The chain links TRBV20-1 to TRBJ2-5, with TRBD2 matching over 8 bases. V lost 7 bases to trimming and J lost 5 bases; unmatched junction nucleotides: 6. CDR1 and CDR2 from the germline V gene are DFQATT and SNEGSKA (reference sequence). The CDR3 spans 12 residues.

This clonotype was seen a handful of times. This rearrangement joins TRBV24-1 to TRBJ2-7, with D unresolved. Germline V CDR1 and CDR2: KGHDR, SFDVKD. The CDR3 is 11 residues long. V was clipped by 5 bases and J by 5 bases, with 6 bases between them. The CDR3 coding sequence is TGTGCCACCAGTGCCGGCCACGAGCAGTACTTC. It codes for CATSAGHEQYF.

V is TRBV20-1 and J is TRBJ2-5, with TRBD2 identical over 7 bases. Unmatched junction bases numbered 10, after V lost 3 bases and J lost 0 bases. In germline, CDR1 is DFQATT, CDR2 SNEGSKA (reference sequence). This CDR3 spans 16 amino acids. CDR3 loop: CSASGLADTYQETQYF. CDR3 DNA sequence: TGCAGTGCTAGTGGCCTAGCGGACACGTACCAAGAGACCCAGTACTTC.

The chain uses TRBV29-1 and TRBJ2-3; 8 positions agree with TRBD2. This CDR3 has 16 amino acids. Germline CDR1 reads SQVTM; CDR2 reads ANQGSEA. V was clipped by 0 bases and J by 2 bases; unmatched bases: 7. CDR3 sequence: CSVEDRLSGATDTQYF. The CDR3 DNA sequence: TGCAGCGTTGAAGATCGCCTTAGCGGGGCCACAGATACGCAGTATTTT.

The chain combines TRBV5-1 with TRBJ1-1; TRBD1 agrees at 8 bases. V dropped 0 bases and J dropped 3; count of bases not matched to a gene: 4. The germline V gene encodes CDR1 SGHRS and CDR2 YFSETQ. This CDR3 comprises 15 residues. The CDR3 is CASSLVYRGDTEAFF. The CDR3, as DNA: TGCGCCAGCAGCTTGGTCTACAGGGGGGACACTGAAGCTTTCTTT.

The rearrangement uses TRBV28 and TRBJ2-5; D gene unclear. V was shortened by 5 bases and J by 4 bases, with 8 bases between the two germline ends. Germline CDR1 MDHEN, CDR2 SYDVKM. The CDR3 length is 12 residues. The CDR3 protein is CASSTYRETQYF. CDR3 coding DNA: TGTGCCAGCAGTACGTACCGAGAGACCCAGTACTTC.

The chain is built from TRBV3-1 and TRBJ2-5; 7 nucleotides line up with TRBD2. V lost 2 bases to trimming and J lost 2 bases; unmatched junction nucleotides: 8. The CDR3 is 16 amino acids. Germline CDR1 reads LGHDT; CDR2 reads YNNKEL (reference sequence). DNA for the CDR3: TGTGCCAGCAGCCAAATCGCCGGAGCGGGGCAAGAGACCCAGTACTTC. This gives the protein CASSQIAGAGQETQYF.

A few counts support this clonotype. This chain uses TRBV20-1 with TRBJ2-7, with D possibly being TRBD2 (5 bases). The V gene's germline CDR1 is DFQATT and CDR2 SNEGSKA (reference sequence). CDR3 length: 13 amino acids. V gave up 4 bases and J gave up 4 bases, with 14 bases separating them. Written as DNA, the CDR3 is TGCAGTGCTAAGGACTGGGGAACATACGAGCAGTACTTC. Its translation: CSAKDWGTYEQYF.

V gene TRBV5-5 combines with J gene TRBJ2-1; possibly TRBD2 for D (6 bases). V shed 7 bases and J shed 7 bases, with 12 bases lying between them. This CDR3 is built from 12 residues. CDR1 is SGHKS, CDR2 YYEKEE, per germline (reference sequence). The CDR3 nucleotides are TGTGCCAGCTCTCGGGGGTTGAATGAGCAGTTCTTC. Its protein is CASSRGLNEQFF. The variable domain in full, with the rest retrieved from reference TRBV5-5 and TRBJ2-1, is DAGVTQSPTHLIKTRGQQVTLRCSPISGHKSVSWYQQVLGQGPQFIFQYYEKEERGRGNFPDRFSARQFPNYSSELNVNALLLGDSALYLCASSRGLNEQFFGPGTRLTVL.

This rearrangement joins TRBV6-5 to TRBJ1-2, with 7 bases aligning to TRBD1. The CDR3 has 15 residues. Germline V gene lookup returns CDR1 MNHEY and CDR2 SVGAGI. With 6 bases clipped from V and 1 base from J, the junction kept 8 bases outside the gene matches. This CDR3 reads CASSRGQGGNYGYTF. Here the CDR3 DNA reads TGTGCCAGCAGCCGAGGCCAGGGGGGTAACTATGGCTACACCTTC.

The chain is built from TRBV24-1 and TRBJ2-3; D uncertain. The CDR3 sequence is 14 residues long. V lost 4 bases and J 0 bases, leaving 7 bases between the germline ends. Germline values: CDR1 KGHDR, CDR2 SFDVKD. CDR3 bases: TGTGCCACCAGTGACCATCTTAGCACAGATACGCAGTATTTT. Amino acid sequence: CATSDHLSTDTQYF.